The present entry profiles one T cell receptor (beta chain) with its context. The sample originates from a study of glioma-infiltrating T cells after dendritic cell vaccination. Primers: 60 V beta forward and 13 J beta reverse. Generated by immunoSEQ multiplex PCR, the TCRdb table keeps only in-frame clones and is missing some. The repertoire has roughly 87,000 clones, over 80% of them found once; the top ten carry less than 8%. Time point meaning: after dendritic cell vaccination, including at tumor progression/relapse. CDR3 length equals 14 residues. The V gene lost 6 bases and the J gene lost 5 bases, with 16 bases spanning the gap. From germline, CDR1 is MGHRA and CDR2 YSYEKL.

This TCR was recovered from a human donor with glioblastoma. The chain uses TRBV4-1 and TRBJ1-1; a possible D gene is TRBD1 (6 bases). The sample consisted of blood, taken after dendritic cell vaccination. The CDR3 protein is CASRNRAIFTEAFF. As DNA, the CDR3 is TGCGCCAGCAGAAACAGGGCCATTTTTACTGAAGCTTTCTTT.